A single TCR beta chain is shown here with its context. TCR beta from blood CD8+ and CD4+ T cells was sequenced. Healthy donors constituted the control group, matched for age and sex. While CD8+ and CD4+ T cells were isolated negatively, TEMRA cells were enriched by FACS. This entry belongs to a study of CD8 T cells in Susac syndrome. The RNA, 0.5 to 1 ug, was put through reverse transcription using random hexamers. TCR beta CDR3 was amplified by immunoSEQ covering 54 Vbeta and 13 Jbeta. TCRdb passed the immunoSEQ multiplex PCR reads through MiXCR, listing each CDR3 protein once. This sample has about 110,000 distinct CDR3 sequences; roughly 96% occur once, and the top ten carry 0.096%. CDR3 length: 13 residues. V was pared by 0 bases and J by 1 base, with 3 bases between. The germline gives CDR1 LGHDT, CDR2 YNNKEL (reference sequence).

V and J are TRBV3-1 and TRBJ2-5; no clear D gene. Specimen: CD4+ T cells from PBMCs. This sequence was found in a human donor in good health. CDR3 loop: CASSQDFQETQYF. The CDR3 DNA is TGTGCCAGCAGCCAAGATTTCCAAGAGACCCAGTACTTC.